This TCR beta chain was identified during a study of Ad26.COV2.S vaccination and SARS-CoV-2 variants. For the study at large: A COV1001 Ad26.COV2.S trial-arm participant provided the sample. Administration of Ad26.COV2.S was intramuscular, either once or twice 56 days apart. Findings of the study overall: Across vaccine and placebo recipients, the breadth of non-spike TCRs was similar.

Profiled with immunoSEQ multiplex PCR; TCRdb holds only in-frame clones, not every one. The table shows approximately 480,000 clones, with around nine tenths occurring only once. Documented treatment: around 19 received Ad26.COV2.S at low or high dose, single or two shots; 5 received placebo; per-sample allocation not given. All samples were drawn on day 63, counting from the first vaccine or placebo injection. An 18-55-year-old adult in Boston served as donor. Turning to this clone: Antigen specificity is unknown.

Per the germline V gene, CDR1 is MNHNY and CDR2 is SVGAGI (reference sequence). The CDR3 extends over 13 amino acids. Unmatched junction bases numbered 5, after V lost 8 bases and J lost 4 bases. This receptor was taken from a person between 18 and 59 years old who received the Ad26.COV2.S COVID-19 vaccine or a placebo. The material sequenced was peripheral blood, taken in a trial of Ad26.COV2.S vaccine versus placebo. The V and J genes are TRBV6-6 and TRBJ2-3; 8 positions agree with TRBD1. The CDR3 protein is CASGQGGPDTQYF. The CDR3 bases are TGTGCCAGCGGACAGGGAGGCCCAGATACGCAGTATTTT.